This T cell receptor (beta chain) was recovered during a study of T cell repertoires in cytomegalovirus infection. In TCRdb, the reads were re-called with MiXCR into one record per CDR3 protein. The sample includes 680,000 or so distinct CDR3 sequences, about 30% seen only once; the top ten take 15% to 20%. CDR1 and CDR2 (germline): SGDLS, YYNGEE. V was clipped by 4 bases and J by 5 bases; unmatched bases: 11. The CDR3 spans 15 residues. Notes on this clonotype: What it binds is not known.

This receptor was identified in a human donor in good health (CMV status not recorded). Some clones in this sample may be carry-over from other donors' samples. This chain joins TRBV9 and TRBJ2-5, with 7 bases aligning to TRBD2. The sequencing here drew on cultured PBMCs, taken from culture after CMV antigen stimulation. The DNA of the CDR3 is TGTGCCAGCAGCCTCGGGGGGACTCGGGGGGAGACCCAGTACTTC. This codes for CASSLGGTRGETQYF. The variable domain in full, with the rest retrieved from reference TRBV9 and TRBJ2-5, is DSGVTQTPKHLITATGQRVTLRCSPRSGDLSVYWYQQSLDQGLQFLIQYYNGEERAKGNILERFSAQQFPDLHSELNLSSLELGDSALYFCASSLGGTRGETQYFGPGTRLLVL.